Listed below are T cell receptor beta chains from one sample, sequenced in a study of cytomegalovirus exposure and HLA in healthy donors. Here immunoSEQ multiplex PCR was the method, and the copy in TCRdb shows in-frame clones only, minus some. The sample includes more than 150,000 clones, around four fifths of them seen just once. Sequences were obtained from PBMCs. The receptors come from a man between 45 and 60 years old in good health and CMV-seronegative. The CDR3 runs from the conserved cysteine through the conserved F or W. A D gene is named only where the DNA matches it firmly. The size entry is marked missing in some rows and otherwise reads once, few, many or a size class.

clone size,V gene,CDR3 length,D gene,J gene,CDR3 protein,CDR3 DNA
NA,TRBV15,13,NA,TRBJ1-1,CATSRGANSEAFF,TGTGCCACCAGCAGAGGGGCAAACTCTGAAGCTTTCTTT
NA,TRBV30,14,NA,TRBJ2-7,CASDSPGLAYEQYF,TGTGCCTCCGACTCCCCGGGCCTAGCGTACGAGCAGTACTTC
once,TRBV25-1,15,NA,TRBJ1-4,CASSEWWGGEEKLFF,TGTGCCAGCAGTGAATGGTGGGGGGGGGAAGAAAAACTGTTTTTT
NA,TRBV7-2,15,NA,TRBJ2-3,CASSPSNPITDTQYF,TGTGCCAGCAGCCCGAGCAACCCAATCACAGATACGCAGTATTTT
once,TRBV11-2,15,TRBD2,TRBJ2-2,CASRRLAGNTGELFF,TGTGCCAGCCGACGACTAGCGGGCAACACCGGGGAGCTGTTTTTT
NA,TRBV4-3,12,TRBD1,TRBJ2-3,CASSQDRNTQYF,TGCGCCAGCAGCCAGGACAGGAATACGCAGTATTTT
NA,TRBV7-8,16,TRBD2,TRBJ2-5,CASSPGRGINQETQYF,TGTGCCAGCAGCCCTGGGAGGGGCATTAACCAAGAGACCCAGTACTTC
NA,TRBV18,18,TRBD1,TRBJ2-5,CASSPPTLGGARQETQYF,TGTGCCAGCTCACCCCCGACGCTAGGGGGCGCGCGACAAGAGACCCAGTACTTC
NA,TRBV7-9,15,NA,TRBJ2-1,CASSLALGGLNEQFF,TGTGCCAGCAGCTTAGCGCTTGGGGGACTGAATGAGCAGTTCTTC
NA,TRBV30,12,TRBD1,TRBJ1-1,CAWGTGGTEAFF,TGTGCCTGGGGAACAGGGGGGACTGAAGCTTTCTTT
NA,TRBV4-3,14,NA,TRBJ2-3,CASSRATSKDTQYF,TGCGCCAGCAGCCGCGCCACTAGTAAGGATACGCAGTATTTT
NA,TRBV4-3,15,NA,TRBJ2-3,CASSQQADRTDTQYF,TGCGCCAGCAGCCAACAAGCGGATCGCACAGATACGCAGTATTTT
NA,TRBV9,17,NA,TRBJ2-1,CASSVDVGAASYNEQFF,TGTGCCAGCAGCGTAGATGTGGGGGCCGCCTCCTACAATGAGCAGTTCTTC
NA,TRBV20-1,11,NA,TRBJ2-1,CSARRGNEQFF,TGCAGTGCTAGGAGAGGGAATGAGCAGTTCTTC
NA,TRBV5-1,13,NA,TRBJ2-5,CASRLGEQETQYF,TGCGCCAGCAGACTCGGAGAACAAGAGACCCAGTACTTC
once,TRBV18,16,NA,TRBJ1-2,CASSPPVAEANYGYTF,TGTGCCAGCTCACCACCGGTGGCGGAAGCTAACTATGGCTACACCTTC
NA,TRBV6-5,15,TRBD2,TRBJ2-7,CASSYSRAGDGEQYF,TGTGCCAGCAGTTACTCTCGAGCGGGAGATGGCGAGCAGTACTTC
NA,TRBV4-2,14,NA,TRBJ2-5,CASSREDSQETQYF,TGTGCCAGCAGCCGCGAGGACAGCCAAGAGACCCAGTACTTC
NA,TRBV30,14,TRBD1,TRBJ2-4,CAWREVGRGNIQYF,TGTGCCTGGAGGGAGGTGGGCAGGGGGAACATTCAGTACTTC
NA,TRBV9,14,TRBD2,TRBJ2-3,CASSVSGIYDTQYF,TGTGCCAGCAGCGTTAGCGGGATCTACGATACGCAGTATTTT
NA,TRBV9,16,NA,TRBJ2-1,CASSVEAGTYYNEQFF,TGTGCCAGCAGCGTAGAGGCAGGGACTTACTACAATGAGCAGTTCTTC
NA,TRBV6-5,16,NA,TRBJ2-3,CASSYGGGTGTDTQYF,TGTGCCAGCAGTTACGGAGGCGGGACGGGCACAGATACGCAGTATTTT
NA,TRBV19,15,TRBD1,TRBJ1-1,CASSTTGQGNTEAFF,TGTGCCAGTAGTACCACGGGACAGGGAAATACTGAAGCTTTCTTT
NA,TRBV10-3,17,NA,TRBJ1-1,CAIRPGWAGGGNTEAFF,TGTGCCATCAGACCTGGTTGGGCCGGGGGAGGGAACACTGAAGCTTTCTTT